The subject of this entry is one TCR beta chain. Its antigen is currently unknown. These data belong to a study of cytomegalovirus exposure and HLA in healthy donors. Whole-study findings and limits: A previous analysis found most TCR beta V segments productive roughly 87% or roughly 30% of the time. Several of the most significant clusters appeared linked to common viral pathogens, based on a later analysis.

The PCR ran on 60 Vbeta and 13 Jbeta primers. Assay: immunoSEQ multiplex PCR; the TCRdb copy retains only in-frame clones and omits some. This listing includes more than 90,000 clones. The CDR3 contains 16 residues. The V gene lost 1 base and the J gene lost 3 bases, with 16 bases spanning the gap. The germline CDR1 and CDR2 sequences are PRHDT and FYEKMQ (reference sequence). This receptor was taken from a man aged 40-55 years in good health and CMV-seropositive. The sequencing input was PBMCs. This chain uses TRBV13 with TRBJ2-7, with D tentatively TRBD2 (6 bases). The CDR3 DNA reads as TGTGCCAGCAGCTTAGAAATTGGGGGGAGTCTCTACGAGCAGTACTTC. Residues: CASSLEIGGSLYEQYF.